This TCR beta chain is from a study of T cells in Graves' hyperthyroidism and ophthalmopathy. Study-level findings and limits: Most clonotypes expanded in thyroid above 0.001 were likewise present in blood.

Ophthalmopathy patients showed a Clinical Activity Score of at least 3, NOSPECS grade of at least 4 and duration under 3 months. Diagnoses were made from clinical symptoms, serum measures (thyroxine and TRAb), thyroid ultrasound and orbital computed tomography. The investigators amplified TCR beta CDR3 regions from RNA transcripts. First-round RT-PCR targeting the TCR CDR3 was performed with the HTBI primer set. TCRdb passed the multiplex PCR reads through MiXCR, listing each CDR3 protein once. The sample holds 410,000 or so distinct CDR3 sequences, 14% to 15% seen once. V lost 6 bases to trimming and J lost 0 bases, with 8 bases between them. CDR3 size: 13 residues. Germline values: CDR1 LNHDA, CDR2 SQIVND (reference sequence). Ten or more counts support this clonotype. The antigen remains unidentified.

Sample: blood. This sequence joins TRBV19 and TRBJ1-1, with D tentatively TRBD1 (5 bases). The source of this sequence is a man aged 18-30 years with Graves' ophthalmopathy. The chain's CDR3 is CASRSRVNTEAFF. The DNA of the CDR3 is TGTGCCAGTAGGTCCAGGGTGAACACTGAAGCTTTCTTT.